This TCR beta chain originates from a study of T-cell memory formation after mild COVID-19. V lost 2 bases and J 7 bases, leaving 5 bases between the germline ends. In germline, CDR1 is SNHLY, CDR2 FYNNEI. The CDR3 runs to 11 residues. TCRdb re-analysed the 5' RACE reads in MiXCR, keeping a single row per CDR3 protein. The table includes under 250,000 distinct CDR3 sequences, approximately 15% detected once. Points from the study as a whole: Among contracting clones, CD4+ were mainly CM/EM and CD8+ enriched in EMRA. The second-wave clones peaking on day 37 were not confirmed as SARS-CoV-2-specific.

This clonotype was seen a few times. The antigen is unknown. The conserved phenylalanine or tryptophan normally closing the CDR3 is absent here, so this likely arose from a read error. The chain employs TRBV2 and TRBJ2-5, with no clear D. This clonotype was obtained from an adult woman who had mild COVID-19 (a few samples of this study predate the infection). Cell type and time point are not known. Sequencing was performed on PBMCs or a T cell subset sorted from them (not recorded which). CDR3 residues: CASSEYGTQYL. The DNA of the CDR3 is TGTGCCAGCAGTGAATACGGGACCCAGTACTTA.